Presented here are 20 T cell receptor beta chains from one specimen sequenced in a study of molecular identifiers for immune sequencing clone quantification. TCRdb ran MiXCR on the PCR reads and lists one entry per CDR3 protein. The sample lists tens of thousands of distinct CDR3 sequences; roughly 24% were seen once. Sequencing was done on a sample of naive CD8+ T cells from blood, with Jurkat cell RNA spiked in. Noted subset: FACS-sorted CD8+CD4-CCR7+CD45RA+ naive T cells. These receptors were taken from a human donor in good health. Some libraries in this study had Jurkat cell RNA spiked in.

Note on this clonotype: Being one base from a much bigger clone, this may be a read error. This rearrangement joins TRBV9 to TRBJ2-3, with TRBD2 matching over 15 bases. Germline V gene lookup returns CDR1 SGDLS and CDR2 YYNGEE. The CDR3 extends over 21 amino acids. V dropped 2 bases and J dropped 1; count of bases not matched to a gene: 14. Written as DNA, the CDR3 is TGTGCCAGCAGCGTCCAACCTTTGGGGACTAGCGGGGGGTGTGGCACAGATACGCAGTATTTT. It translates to CASSVQPLGTSGGCGTDTQYF. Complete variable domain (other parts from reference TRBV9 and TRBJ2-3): DSGVTQTPKHLITATGQRVTLRCSPRSGDLSVYWYQQSLDQGLQFLIQYYNGEERAKGNILERFSAQQFPDLHSELNLSSLELGDSALYFCASSVQPLGTSGGCGTDTQYFGPGTRLTVL.

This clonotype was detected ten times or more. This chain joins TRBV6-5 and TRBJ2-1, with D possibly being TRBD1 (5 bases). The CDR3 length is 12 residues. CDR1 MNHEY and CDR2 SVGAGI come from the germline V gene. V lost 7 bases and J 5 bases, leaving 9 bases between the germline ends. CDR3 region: CASTGADNEQFF. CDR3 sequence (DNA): TGTGCCAGCACTGGGGCAGACAATGAGCAGTTCTTC.

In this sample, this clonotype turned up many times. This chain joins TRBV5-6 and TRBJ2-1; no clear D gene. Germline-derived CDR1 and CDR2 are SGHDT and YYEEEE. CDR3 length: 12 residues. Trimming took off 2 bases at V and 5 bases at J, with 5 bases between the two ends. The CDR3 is CASSLTDNEQFF. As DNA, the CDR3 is TGTGCCAGCAGCTTAACAGACAATGAGCAGTTCTTC.

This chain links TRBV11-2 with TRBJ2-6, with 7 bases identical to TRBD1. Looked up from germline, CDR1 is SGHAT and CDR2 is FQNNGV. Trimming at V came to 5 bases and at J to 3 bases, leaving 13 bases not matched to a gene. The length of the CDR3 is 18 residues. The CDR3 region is CASSPSSGDSVGANVLTF. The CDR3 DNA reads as TGTGCCAGCAGCCCAAGTAGTGGGGACAGCGTTGGGGCCAACGTCCTGACTTTC.

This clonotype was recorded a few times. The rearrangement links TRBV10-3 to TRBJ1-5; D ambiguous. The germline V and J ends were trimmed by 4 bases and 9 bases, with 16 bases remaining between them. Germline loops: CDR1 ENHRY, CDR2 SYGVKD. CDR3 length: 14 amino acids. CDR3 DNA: TGTGCCATCAGTGGGGTCCTTGAAGAGTGGCCCCAGCATTTT. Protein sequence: CAISGVLEEWPQHF.

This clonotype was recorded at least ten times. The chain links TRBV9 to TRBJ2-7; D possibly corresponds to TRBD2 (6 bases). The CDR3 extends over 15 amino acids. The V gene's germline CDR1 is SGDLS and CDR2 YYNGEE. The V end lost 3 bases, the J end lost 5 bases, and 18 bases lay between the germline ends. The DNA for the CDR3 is TGTGCCAGCAGCGGTGCCCGGGATGGGAGGCACGAGCAGTACTTC. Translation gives CASSGARDGRHEQYF. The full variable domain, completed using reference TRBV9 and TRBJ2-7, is DSGVTQTPKHLITATGQRVTLRCSPRSGDLSVYWYQQSLDQGLQFLIQYYNGEERAKGNILERFSAQQFPDLHSELNLSSLELGDSALYFCASSGARDGRHEQYFGPGTRLTVT.

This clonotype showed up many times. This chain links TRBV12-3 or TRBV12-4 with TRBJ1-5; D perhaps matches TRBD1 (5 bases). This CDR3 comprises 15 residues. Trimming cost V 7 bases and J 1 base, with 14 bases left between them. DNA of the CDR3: TGTGCCAGCACCCACCAGTGGGGGAGCAATCAGCCCCAGCATTTT. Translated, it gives CASTHQWGSNQPQHF.

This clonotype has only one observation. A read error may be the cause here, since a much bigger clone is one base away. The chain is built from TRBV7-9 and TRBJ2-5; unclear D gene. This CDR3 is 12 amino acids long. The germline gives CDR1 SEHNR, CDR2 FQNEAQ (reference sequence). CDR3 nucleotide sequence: TGTACCAGTTCACGGGACCAAGAGACCCAGTACTTC. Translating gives CTSSRDQETQYF. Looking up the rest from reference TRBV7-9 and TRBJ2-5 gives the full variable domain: DTGVSQNPRHKITKRGQNVTFRCDPISEHNRLYWYRQTLGQGPEFLTYFQNEAQLEKSRLLSDRFSAERPKGSFSTLEIQRTEQGDSAMYLCTSSRDQETQYFGPGTRLLVL.

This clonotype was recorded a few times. CDR3 in DNA: TGTGCCAGCAGCCAACTGGGTCCTAGCACAGATACGCAGTATTTT. Its translation is CASSQLGPSTDTQYF. The rearrangement links TRBV14 to TRBJ2-3; D is unresolved. CDR1 is SGHDN, CDR2 FVKESK, per germline. There are 15 residues in the CDR3. V was cut by 2 bases and J by 0 bases, with 9 bases left in between.

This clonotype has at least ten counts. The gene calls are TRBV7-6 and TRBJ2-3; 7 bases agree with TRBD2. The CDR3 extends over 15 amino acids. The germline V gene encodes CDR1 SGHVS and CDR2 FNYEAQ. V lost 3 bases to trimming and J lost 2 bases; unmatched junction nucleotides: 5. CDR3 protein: CASSLLAANTDTQYF. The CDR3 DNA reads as TGTGCCAGCAGCTTGCTAGCGGCCAACACAGATACGCAGTATTTT.

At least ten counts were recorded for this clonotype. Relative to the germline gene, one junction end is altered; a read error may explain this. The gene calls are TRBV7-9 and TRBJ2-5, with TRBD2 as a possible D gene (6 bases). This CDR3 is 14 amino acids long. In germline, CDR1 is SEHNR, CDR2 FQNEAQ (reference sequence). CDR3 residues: CAGSPFAGQETQYF. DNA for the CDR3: TGTGCCGGCAGCCCGTTTGCGGGGCAAGAGACCCAGTACTTC.

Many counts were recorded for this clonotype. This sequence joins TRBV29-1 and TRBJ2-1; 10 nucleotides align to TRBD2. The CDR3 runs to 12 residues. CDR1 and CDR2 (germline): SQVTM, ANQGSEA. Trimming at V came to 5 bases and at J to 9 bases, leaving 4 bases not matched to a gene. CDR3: CSVSSGRGEQFF. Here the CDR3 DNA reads TGCAGCGTTTCTAGCGGGAGAGGTGAGCAGTTCTTC.

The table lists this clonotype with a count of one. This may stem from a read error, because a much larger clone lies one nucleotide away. Written as DNA, the CDR3 is TGCGCCAGCAGCCGAGACGGCAGAAGCTCCTACGAGCAGTACTTC. Protein: CASSRDGRSSYEQYF. The chain joins TRBV4-3 to TRBJ2-7, with unresolved D. CDR3 length: 15 residues. Germline CDR1 reads LGHNA; CDR2 reads YSLEER. Trimming pared 4 bases from V and 0 bases from J, leaving 13 bases between.

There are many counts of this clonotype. The DNA of the CDR3 is TGTGCCAGCAGTTTTGCGGGGCTGGGCGCAGATACGCAGTATTTT. Protein sequence: CASSFAGLGADTQYF. The chain carries TRBV12-3 or TRBV12-4 and TRBJ2-3; weak D call: TRBD2 (6 bases). Trimming cost V 3 bases and J 4 bases, with 14 bases left between them. The CDR3 has 15 amino acids.

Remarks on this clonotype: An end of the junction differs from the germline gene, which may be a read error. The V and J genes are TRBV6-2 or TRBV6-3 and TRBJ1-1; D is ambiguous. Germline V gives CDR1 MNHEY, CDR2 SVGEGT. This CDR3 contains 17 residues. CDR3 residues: CASSNTHMPLGNTGAFF. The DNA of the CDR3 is TGTGCCAGCAGCAACACTCACATGCCCCTGGGGAATACTGGAGCTTTCTTT.

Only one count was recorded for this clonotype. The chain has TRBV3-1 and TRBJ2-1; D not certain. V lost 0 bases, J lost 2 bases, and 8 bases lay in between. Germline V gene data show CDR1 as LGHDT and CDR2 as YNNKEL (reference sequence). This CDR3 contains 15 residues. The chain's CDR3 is CASSQDTFTYNEQFF. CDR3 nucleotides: TGTGCCAGCAGCCAAGACACTTTTACCTACAATGAGCAGTTCTTC.

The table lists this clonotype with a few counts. The DNA of the CDR3 is TGTGCCAGCAGTAACTACCCCGATAGCGGGAGGGCCAGGAAGGGATCCTACAATGAGCAGTTCTTC. Translation: CASSNYPDSGRARKGSYNEQFF. This chain joins TRBV25-1 and TRBJ2-1, with 11 bases lining up with TRBD2. Germline loops: CDR1 MGHDK, CDR2 SYGVNS. The V gene end was trimmed by 5 bases and the J gene end by 1 base; junction bases not matched to a gene: 22. CDR3 length equals 22 residues.

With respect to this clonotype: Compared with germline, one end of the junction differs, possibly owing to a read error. The CDR3: CASSLPTGGNEQFF. The CDR3 coding sequence is TGTGCCAGCAGCTTACCTACAGGGGGCAATGAGCAGTTCTTC. V gene TRBV5-3 combines with J gene TRBJ2-1; 8 nucleotides line up with TRBD1. TRBV5-3 is an ORF, and what it does is uncertain. The CDR3 is 14 amino acids.

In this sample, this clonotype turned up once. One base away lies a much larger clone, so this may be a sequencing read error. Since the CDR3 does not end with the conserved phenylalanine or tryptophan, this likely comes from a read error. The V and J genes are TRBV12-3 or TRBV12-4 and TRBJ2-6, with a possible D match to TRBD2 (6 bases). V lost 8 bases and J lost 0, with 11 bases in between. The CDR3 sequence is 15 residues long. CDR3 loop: CASGGVGSGANVLTL. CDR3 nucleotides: TGTGCCAGCGGCGGGGTAGGCTCTGGGGCCAACGTCCTGACTCTC.

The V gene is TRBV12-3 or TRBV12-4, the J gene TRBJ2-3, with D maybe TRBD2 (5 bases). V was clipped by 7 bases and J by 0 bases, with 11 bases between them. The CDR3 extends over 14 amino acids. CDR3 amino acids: CASIPGISTDTQYF. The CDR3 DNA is TGTGCCAGCATTCCGGGAATTAGCACAGATACGCAGTATTTT.